This entry describes one T cell receptor beta chain. Its target is unknown. The data belong to a study of a mutant IDH1 vaccine in newly diagnosed glioma. V was shortened by 0 bases and J by 2 bases, with 10 bases between the two germline ends. This CDR3 is built from 15 residues. Germline V lookup: CDR1 MNHEY, CDR2 SVGAGI. The time point here: week 35, safety follow-up. Vaccination comprised doses that each held 300 ug of mutant IDH1 20-mer peptide, plus topical imiquimod. Sequenced by immunoSEQ multiplex PCR; TCRdb stores in-frame clones only, minus some. In the table there are about 48,000 clones, 75% to 85% of which are singletons.

This specimen was PBMCs, taken from a glioma patient whose treatment included an IDH1 peptide vaccine. The TCR sequence derives from a man aged 40-49 years with glioma. The gene calls are TRBV6-5 and TRBJ1-2; D remains ambiguous. The CDR3 reads CASSYSGDPNYGYTF. CDR3 DNA: TGTGCCAGCAGTTACTCCGGTGATCCAAACTATGGCTACACCTTC.